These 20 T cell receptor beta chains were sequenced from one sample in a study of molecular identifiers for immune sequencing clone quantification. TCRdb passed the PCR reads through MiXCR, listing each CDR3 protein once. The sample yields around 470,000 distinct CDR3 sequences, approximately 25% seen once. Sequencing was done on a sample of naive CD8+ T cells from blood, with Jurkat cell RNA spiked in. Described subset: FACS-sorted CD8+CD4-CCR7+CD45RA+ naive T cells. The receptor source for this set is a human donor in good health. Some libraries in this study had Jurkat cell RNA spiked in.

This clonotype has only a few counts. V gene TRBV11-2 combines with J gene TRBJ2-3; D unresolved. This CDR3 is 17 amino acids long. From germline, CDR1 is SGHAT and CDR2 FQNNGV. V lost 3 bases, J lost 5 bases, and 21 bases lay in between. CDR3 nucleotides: TGTGCCAGCAGCTTCACCCCCGGGCCCCAAGGCGGAGATACGCAGTATTTT. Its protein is CASSFTPGPQGGDTQYF.

CDR3 amino acids: CASSQEQTDSNQPQHF. The CDR3 DNA reads as TGTGCCAGCAGCCAAGAACAGACAGATAGCAATCAGCCCCAGCATTTT. The chain has TRBV4-2 and TRBJ1-5; D is possibly TRBD1 (5 bases). Trimming removed 0 bases from V and 0 bases from J, with 9 bases in between. Looked up from germline, CDR1 is LGHNA and CDR2 is YNFKEQ. The CDR3 contains 16 residues.

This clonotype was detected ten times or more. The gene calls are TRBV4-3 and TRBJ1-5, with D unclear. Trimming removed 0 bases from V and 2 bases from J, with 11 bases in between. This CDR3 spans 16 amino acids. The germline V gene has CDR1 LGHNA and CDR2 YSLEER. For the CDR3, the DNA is TGCGCCAGCAGCCAAGATCGGGGTACCGGCAATCAGCCCCAGCATTTT. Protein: CASSQDRGTGNQPQHF.

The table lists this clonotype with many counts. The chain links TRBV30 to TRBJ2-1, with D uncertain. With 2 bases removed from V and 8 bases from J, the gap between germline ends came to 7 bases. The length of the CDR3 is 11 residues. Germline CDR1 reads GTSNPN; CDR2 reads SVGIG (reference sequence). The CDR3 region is CAWSKGDEQFF. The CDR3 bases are TGTGCCTGGAGTAAGGGCGATGAGCAGTTCTTC.

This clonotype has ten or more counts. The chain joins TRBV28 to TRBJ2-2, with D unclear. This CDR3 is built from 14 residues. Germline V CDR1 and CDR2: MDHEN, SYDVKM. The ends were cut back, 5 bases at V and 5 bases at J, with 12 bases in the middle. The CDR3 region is CASSILHGTGELFF. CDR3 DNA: TGTGCCAGCAGTATCCTCCATGGTACCGGGGAGCTGTTTTTT.

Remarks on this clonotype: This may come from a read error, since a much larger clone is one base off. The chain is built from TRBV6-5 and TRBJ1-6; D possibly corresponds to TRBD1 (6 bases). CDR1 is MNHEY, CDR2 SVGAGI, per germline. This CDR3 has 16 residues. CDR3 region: CAGSYSDSSYNSPLHF. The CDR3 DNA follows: TGTGCCGGCAGTTACTCGGACAGCTCCTATAATTCACCCCTCCACTTT.

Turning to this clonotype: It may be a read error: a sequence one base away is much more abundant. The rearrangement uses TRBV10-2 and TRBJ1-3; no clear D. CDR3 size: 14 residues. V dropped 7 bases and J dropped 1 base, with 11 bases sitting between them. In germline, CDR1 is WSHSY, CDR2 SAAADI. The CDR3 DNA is TGCGCCAGCACCCTCGGAGAATCTGGAAACACCATATATTTT. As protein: CASTLGESGNTIYF.

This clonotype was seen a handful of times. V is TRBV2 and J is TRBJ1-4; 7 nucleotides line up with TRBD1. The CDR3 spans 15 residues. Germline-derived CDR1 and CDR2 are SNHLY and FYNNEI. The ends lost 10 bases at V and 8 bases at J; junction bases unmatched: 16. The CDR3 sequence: CATAGEDRALEKLFF. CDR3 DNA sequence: TGTGCCACGGCAGGAGAAGACAGGGCTTTAGAAAAACTGTTTTTT.

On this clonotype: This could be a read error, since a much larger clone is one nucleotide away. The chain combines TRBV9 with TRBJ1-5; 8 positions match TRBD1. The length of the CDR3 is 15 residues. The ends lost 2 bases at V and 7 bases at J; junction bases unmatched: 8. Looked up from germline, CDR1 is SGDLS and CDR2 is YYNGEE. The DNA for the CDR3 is TGTGCCAGCAGCGTTGGGTCAGGGGGCGGGCAGCCCCAGCATTTT. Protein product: CASSVGSGGGQPQHF.

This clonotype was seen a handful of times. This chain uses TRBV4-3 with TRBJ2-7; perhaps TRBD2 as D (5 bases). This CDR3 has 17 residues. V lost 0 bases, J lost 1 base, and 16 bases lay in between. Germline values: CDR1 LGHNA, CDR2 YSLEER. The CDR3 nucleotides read TGCGCCAGCAGCCAAGAGAGAACTAGAGACTATTCCTACGAGCAGTACTTC. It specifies CASSQERTRDYSYEQYF.

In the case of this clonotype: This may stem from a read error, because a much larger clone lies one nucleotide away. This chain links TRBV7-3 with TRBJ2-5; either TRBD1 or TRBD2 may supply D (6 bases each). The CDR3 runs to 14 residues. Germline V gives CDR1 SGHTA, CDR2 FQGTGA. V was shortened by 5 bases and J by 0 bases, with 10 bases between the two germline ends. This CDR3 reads CASSQGGYQETQYF. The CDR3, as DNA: TGTGCCAGCAGCCAAGGGGGGTACCAAGAGACCCAGTACTTC.

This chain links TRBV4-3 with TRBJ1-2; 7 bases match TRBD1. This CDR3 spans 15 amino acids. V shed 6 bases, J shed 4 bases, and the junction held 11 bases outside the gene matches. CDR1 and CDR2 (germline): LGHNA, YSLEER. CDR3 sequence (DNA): TGCGCCAGCAGTCAAAAGGGACAGACCTTCTATGGCTACACCTTC. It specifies CASSQKGQTFYGYTF.

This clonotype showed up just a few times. The CDR3: CASSTGTQETQYF. CDR3 bases: TGCGCCAGCAGTACAGGGACCCAAGAGACCCAGTACTTC. The rearrangement joins TRBV10-2 to TRBJ2-5; TRBD1 is a possible D gene (6 bases). This CDR3 has 13 amino acids. Germline V gene sequence: CDR1 WSHSY, CDR2 SAAADI. V lost 5 bases and J 1 base, leaving 8 bases between the germline ends.

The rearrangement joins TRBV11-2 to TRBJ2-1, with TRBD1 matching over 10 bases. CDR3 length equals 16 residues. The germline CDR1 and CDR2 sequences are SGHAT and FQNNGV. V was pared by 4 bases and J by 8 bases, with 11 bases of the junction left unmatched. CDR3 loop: CASSSGQGRVTHEQFF. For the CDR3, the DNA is TGTGCCAGCAGCTCGGGACAGGGGAGGGTTACCCATGAGCAGTTCTTC.

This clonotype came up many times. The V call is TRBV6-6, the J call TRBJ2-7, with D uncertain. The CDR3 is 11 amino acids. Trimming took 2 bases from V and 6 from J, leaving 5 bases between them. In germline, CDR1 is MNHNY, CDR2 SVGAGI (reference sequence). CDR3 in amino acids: CASSYDREQYF. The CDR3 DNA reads TGTGCCAGCAGTTACGATCGCGAGCAGTACTTC.

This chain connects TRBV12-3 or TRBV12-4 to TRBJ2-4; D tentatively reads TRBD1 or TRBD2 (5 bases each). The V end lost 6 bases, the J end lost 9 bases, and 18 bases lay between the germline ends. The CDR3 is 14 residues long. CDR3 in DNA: TGTGCCAGCAGCCCTACAGGATTGGGGACCATTCAGTACTTC. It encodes CASSPTGLGTIQYF.

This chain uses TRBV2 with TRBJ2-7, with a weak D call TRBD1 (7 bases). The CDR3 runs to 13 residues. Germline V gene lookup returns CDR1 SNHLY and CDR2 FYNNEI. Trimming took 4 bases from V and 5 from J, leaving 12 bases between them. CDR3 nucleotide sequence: TGTGCCAGCAGTGGATTCAGGGGGGACGAGCAGTACTTC. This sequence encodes CASSGFRGDEQYF. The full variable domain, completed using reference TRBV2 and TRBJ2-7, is EPEVTQTPSHQVTQMGQEVILRCVPISNHLYFYWYRQILGQKVEFLVSFYNNEISEKSEIFDDQFSVERPDGSNFTLKIRSTKLEDSAMYFCASSGFRGDEQYFGPGTRLTVT.

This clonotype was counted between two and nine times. The CDR3 DNA reads as TGTGCCAGCAGCTTAGGGAAGGCGGCTAACTATGGCTACACCTTC. This codes for CASSLGKAANYGYTF. The rearrangement links TRBV13 to TRBJ1-2, with D uncertain. The CDR3 length is 15 residues. Germline V gives CDR1 PRHDT, CDR2 FYEKMQ (reference sequence). Trimming removed 0 bases at V and 0 bases at J, with 8 bases between.

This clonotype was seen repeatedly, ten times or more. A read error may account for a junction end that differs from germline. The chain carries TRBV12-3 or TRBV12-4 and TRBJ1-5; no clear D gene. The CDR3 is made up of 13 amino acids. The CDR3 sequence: CASSLGGGQPQHF. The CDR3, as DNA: TGTGCCAGCAGCTTAGGCGGAGGCCAGCCCCAGCATTTT.

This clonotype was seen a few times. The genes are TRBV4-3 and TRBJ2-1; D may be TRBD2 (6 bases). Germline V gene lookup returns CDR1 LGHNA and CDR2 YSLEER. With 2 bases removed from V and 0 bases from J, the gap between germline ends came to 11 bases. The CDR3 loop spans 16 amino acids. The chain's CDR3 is CASSQSSGTSYNEQFF. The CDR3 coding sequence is TGCGCCAGCAGCCAAAGTAGCGGCACCTCCTACAATGAGCAGTTCTTC.